This T cell receptor beta chain stems from a study of blood T cell repertoires in COVID-19. The J segment lost 1 base and the V segment lost 4 bases, leaving 9 bases of the junction unmatched. CDR3 length equals 17 residues. Germline loops: CDR1 LNHNV, CDR2 YYDKDF (reference sequence). In the authors' methods: It was from reference gene primer amplification that nucleated cell counts were estimated. The data were produced by immunoSEQ multiplex PCR, yet TCRdb's version contains in-frame clones alone and is incomplete. The V and J calls and clone size come from that table; D and trimming were worked out from the DNA. The data contain about 230,000 clones, around 80% of them singletons.

The clonotype was recovered from a middle-aged man with acute or convalescent COVID-19. The chain recombines TRBV15 with TRBJ2-2; TRBD1 agrees at 7 bases. The sequencing sample was made of peripheral blood. As DNA, the CDR3 is TGTGCCACCAGCACCCGGCCGGGACAGCTGAACACCGGGGAGCTGTTTTTT. It codes for CATSTRPGQLNTGELFF.